Sequencing of this TCR beta chain was carried out in a study of T cell responses to AZD1222 COVID-19 vaccine. Findings and caveats of the study: Scientists sampled the repertoires only once the peak T cell response had passed. The donors showed a predominance of white British ancestry and of females, with possible underestimation of clonal diversity.

CDR1 is LNHDA and CDR2 is SQIVND in the germline V gene (reference sequence). CDR3 length: 12 amino acids. Trimming removed 6 bases at V and 0 bases at J, with 6 bases between. The data were produced by immunoSEQ multiplex PCR, yet TCRdb's version contains in-frame clones alone and is incomplete. The top ten hold 1.5% to 2% of the sample, which has 120,000 or so clones, about 88% seen once. A note on this clone: Its antigen remains unknown.

The input for sequencing was peripheral blood, taken on day 0 of AZD1222 vaccination. This receptor was obtained from an adult in good health. The chain carries TRBV19 and TRBJ2-7; D not resolved. The CDR3 here is CASRGSSYEQYF. The CDR3 bases are TGTGCCAGTAGGGGAAGCTCCTACGAGCAGTACTTC.